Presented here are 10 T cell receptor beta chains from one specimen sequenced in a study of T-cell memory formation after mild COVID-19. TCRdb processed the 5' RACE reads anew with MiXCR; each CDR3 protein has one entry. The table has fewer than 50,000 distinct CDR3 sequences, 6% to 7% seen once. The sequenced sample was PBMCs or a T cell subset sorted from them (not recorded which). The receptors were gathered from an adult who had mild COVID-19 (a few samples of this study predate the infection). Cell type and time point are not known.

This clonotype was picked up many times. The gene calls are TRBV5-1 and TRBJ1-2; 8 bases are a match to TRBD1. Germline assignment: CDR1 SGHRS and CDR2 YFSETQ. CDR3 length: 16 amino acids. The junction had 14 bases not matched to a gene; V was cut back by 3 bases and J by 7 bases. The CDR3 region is CASSSPGTGNGGGYTF. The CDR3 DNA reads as TGCGCCAGCAGCTCCCCCGGGACAGGCAACGGTGGTGGCTACACCTTC. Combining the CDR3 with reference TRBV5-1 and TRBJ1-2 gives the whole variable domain KAGVTQTPRYLIKTRGQQVTLSCSPISGHRSVSWYQQTPGQGLQFLFEYFSETQRNKGNFPGRFSGRQFSNSRSEMNVSTLELGDSALYLCASSSPGTGNGGGYTFGSGTRLTVV.

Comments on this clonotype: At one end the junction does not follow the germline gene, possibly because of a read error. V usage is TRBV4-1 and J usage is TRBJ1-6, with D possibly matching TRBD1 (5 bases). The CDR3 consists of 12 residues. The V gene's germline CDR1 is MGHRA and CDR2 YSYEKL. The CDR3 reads CTSSQDRTPLHF. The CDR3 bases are TGCACCAGCAGCCAAGATCGGACACCTCTCCACTTT.

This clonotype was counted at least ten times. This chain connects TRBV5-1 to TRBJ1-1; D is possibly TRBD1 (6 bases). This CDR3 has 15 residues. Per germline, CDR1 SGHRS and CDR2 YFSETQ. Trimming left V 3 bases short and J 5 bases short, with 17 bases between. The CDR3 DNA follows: TGCGCCAGCAGCTCCCAGGGGTCGGGAGGAACTGAAGCTTTCTTT. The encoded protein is CASSSQGSGGTEAFF.

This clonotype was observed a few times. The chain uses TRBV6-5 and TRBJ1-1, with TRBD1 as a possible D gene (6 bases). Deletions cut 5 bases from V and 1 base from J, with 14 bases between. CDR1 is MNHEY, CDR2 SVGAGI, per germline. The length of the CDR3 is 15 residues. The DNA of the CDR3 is TGTGCCAGCAGTCGTGGGGGCGCAGAGAACACTGAAGCTTTCTTT. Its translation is CASSRGGAENTEAFF.

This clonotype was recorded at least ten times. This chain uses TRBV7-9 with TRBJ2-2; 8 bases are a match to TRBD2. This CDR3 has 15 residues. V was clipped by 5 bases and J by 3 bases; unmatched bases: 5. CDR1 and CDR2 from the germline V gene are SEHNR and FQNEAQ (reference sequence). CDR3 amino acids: CASSPASGYTGELFF. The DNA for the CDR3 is TGTGCCAGCAGCCCTGCTAGCGGGTACACCGGGGAGCTGTTTTTT.

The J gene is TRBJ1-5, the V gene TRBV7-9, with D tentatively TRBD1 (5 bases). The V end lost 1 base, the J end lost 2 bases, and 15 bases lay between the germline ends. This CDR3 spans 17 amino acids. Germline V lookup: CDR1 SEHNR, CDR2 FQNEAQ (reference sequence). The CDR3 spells CASSLVEWGEGNQPQHF. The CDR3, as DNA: TGTGCCAGCAGCTTAGTAGAGTGGGGGGAGGGCAATCAGCCCCAGCATTTT.

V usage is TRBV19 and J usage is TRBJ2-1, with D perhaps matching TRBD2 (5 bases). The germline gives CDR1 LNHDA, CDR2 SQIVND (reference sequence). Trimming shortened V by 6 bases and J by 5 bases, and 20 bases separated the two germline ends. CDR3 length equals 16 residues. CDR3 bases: TGTGCCAGTAGGGAGATACACGAGGGCCTGCACAATGAGCAGTTCTTC. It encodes CASREIHEGLHNEQFF.

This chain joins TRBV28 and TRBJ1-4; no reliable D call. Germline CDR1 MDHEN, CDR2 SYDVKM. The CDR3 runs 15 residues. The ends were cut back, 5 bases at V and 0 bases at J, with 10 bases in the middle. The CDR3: CASSPPRTTNEKLFF. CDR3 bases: TGTGCCAGCAGTCCCCCCAGAACAACTAATGAAAAACTGTTTTTT.

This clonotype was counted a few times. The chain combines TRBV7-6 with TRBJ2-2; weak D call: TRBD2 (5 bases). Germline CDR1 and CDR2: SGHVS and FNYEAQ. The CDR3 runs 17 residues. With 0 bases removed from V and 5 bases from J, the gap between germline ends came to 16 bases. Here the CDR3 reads CASSLAGRLLRTGELFF. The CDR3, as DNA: TGTGCCAGCAGCTTAGCTGGGAGACTCCTACGGACCGGGGAGCTGTTTTTT.

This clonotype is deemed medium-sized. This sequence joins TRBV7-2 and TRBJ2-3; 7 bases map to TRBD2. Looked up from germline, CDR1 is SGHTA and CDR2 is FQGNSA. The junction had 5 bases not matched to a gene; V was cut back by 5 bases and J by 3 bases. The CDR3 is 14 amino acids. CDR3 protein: CASSLTGGTDTQYF. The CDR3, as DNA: TGTGCCAGCAGCCTTACGGGAGGAACAGATACGCAGTATTTT.